This T cell receptor beta chain originates from a study of cytotoxic CD8 clonotypes in ibrutinib-treated CLL. About the study: Response samples were taken after a median about twelve months of treatment, range 6 to 36.

The sample holds a few counts of this clone. Its matching antigen is unknown. Assay used: immunoSEQ multiplex PCR; TCRdb lists only in-frame clones, some missing. The profile shows some 10,000 clones, around 82% of them singletons. V lost 1 base and J 1 base, leaving 8 bases between the germline ends. Germline V gene data show CDR1 as SGDLS and CDR2 as YYNGEE. This CDR3 region has 14 residues. Study-wide results and limits: Sustained-remission patients were sampled at one set of times and progressing patients at different ones. Public clonotypes were uncommon and contracted or stayed stable on treatment. Clonality climbed at ibrutinib response, then dropped toward baseline at progression.

The clonotype was recovered from a human donor with chronic lymphocytic leukemia. The chain couples TRBV9 to TRBJ2-5; possible D gene TRBD1, 5 bases. Sequenced here: PBMCs, sampled at disease progression, from a patient treated with ibrutinib. The CDR3 reads CASSVQGPQETQYF. CDR3 in DNA: TGTGCCAGCAGCGTACAGGGTCCCCAAGAGACCCAGTACTTC.